This T cell receptor beta chain was recorded in a study of Ad26.COV2.S vaccination and SARS-CoV-2 variants. Study observations and caveats: Spike-specific TCR breadth was greater in vaccine than placebo recipients. Analyses that measured TCR breadth and depth may have underestimated total T cell responses. It was found that vaccine and placebo recipients had similar non-spike TCR breadth. Post-vaccination breadth of spike-specific CD8+ and CD4+ T cell responses was reportedly substantial.

The CDR3 has 13 residues. The V and J ends lost 0 bases and 7 bases respectively, with 6 bases between them. Germline CDR1 reads LGHDT; CDR2 reads YNNKEL (reference sequence). Regarding this clone: The target antigen is unknown.

Profiling relied on immunoSEQ multiplex PCR, and the TCRdb table lists in-frame clones only, not all of them. The sample shows some 190,000 clones, 70% to 90% of them seen only once. The V and J genes are TRBV3-1 (or the pseudogene TRBV3-2) and TRBJ2-2; the D gene is possibly TRBD1 (5 bases). This TCR was recovered from a human donor who had recovered from COVID-19. The sample was peripheral blood, taken after recovery from COVID-19. CDR3 loop: CASSQDRGGELFF. The CDR3 DNA is TGTGCCAGCAGCCAAGATAGGGGCGGGGAGCTGTTTTTT.